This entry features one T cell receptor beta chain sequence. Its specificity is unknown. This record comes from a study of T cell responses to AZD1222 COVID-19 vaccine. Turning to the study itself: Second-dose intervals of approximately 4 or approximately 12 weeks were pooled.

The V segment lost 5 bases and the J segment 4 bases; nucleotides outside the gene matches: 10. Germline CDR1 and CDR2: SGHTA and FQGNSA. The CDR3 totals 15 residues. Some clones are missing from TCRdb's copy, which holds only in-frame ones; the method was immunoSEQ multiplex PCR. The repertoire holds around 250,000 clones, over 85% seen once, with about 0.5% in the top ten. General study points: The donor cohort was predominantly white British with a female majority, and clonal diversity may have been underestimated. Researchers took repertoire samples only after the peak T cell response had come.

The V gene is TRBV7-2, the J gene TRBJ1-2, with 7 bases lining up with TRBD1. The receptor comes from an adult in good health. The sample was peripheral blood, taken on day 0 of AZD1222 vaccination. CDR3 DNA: TGTGCCAGCAGCCCAGGGCAAGACAGGGTCTATGGCTACACCTTC. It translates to CASSPGQDRVYGYTF.